The TCR beta chain under discussion was sequenced for a study of blood T cells in healthy people across ages. This clonotype showed up many times. No antigen is known for it. The study isolated at least 6.5 million PBMCs from each sample. General observations from the study: Among long-lived donors, naive CD4+ cells were more numerous and diversity higher than in aged donors.

Together with a sample-barcoded 5' primer, a J-beta primer mix was included in a second PCR lasting about 7 to 11 cycles. Every molecule of cDNA carried a tag from a template-switch adaptor with 12 random nucleotides. Sequencing yielded, for each sample, at least 2.5 million paired-end reads carrying CDR3. TCRdb independently ran MiXCR on the 5' RACE reads; one entry per CDR3 protein. The sample contains under 1,000,000 distinct CDR3 sequences, 36% of which appear only once. Trimming cost V 2 bases and J 4 bases; bases outside gene matches: 0. This CDR3 is built from 13 residues. CDR1 is MNHEY, CDR2 SVGAGI, per germline.

The sample taken for sequencing was blood. This receptor was identified in a man between 18 and 29 years old in good health. The chain joins TRBV6-5 to TRBJ2-7; 9 positions agree with TRBD1. For the CDR3, the DNA is TGTGCCAGCAGTTACGGGACAGGGTACGAGCAGTACTTC. It is translated as CASSYGTGYEQYF.